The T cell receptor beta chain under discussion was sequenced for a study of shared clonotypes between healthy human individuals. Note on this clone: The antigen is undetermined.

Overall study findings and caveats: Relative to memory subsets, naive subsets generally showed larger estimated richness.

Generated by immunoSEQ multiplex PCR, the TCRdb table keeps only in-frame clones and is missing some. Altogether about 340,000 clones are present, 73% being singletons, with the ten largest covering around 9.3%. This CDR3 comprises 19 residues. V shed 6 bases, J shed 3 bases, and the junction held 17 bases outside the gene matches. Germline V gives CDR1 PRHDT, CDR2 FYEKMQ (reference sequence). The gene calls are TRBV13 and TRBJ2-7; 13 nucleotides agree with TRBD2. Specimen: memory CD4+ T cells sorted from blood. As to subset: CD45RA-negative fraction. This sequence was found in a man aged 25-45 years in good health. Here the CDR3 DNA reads TGTGCCAGCAGGGACCCCTCTGGACTAGCGGGAGAGTGCGGCTACGAGCAGTACTTC. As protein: CASRDPSGLAGECGYEQYF.